These 6 T cell receptor beta chains originate from one sample sequenced in a study of cytomegalovirus exposure and HLA in healthy donors. PCR amplification relied on 60 Vbeta primers (plus 13 Jbeta primers). The table came from immunoSEQ multiplex PCR; TCRdb's copy has only in-frame clones and leaves some out. This table lists approximately 51,000 clones. The sample taken for sequencing was PBMCs. The source is a man in his forties in good health and CMV-seropositive.

V is TRBV5-1 and J is TRBJ2-5; TRBD1 agrees at 11 bases. The V gene's germline CDR1 is SGHRS and CDR2 YFSETQ. V lost 3 bases to trimming and J lost 5 bases; unmatched junction nucleotides: 3. This CDR3 comprises 14 residues. The CDR3 protein is CASSSGQGVETQYF. The DNA of the CDR3 is TGCGCCAGCAGCTCGGGACAGGGGGTGGAGACCCAGTACTTC.

This chain joins TRBV19 and TRBJ2-1; D possibly corresponds to TRBD2 (5 bases). The CDR3 extends over 16 amino acids. In germline, CDR1 is LNHDA, CDR2 SQIVND (reference sequence). V was clipped by 2 bases and J by 3 bases, with 14 bases between them. The CDR3 sequence: CASSIKAAVDYNEQFF. Written as DNA, the CDR3 is TGTGCCAGTAGTATAAAGGCAGCGGTTGACTACAATGAGCAGTTCTTC.

The chain employs TRBV2 and TRBJ2-7; 12 nucleotides line up with TRBD1. The germline gives CDR1 SNHLY, CDR2 FYNNEI. This CDR3 spans 13 amino acids. After removal of 9 bases from V and 10 bases from J, the junction contained 10 bases not matched to a gene. CDR3 DNA sequence: TGTGCCAGAAACCGGGACAGGGGGCCCGATCAGTACTTC. Translating gives CARNRDRGPDQYF.

The rearrangement joins TRBV7-3 to TRBJ2-2; 11 bases are a match to TRBD2. Germline CDR1 reads SGHTA; CDR2 reads FQGTGA. The CDR3 runs 15 residues. Losses at the gene ends were 6 bases for V and 4 bases for J; bases not matched to a gene: 4. Here the CDR3 DNA reads TGTGCCAGCAGGCTAGCGGGAGGTAGCACCGGGGAGCTGTTTTTT. As protein: CASRLAGGSTGELFF.

As DNA, the CDR3 is TGTGCCTGGAAGAGGGGGGGCGAGACCCAGTACTTC. Residues: CAWKRGGETQYF. The chain carries TRBV30 and TRBJ2-5; a possible D gene is TRBD2 (7 bases). Germline loops: CDR1 GTSNPN, CDR2 SVGIG (reference sequence). The ends were cut back, 4 bases at V and 5 bases at J, with 11 bases in the middle. There are 12 residues in the CDR3.

The chain combines TRBV29-1 with TRBJ2-3; D unresolved. The CDR3 is made up of 12 amino acids. CDR1 is SQVTM, CDR2 ANQGSEA, per germline. V lost 5 bases, J lost 4 bases, and 10 bases lay in between. The CDR3 nucleotides are TGCAGCGTTAGTCTAGACGCAGATACGCAGTATTTT. It is translated as CSVSLDADTQYF.